The text below deals with one T cell receptor (beta chain). Its target is unknown. Measured with immunoSEQ multiplex PCR; TCRdb has only the in-frame clones, and not every one. The data contain 40,000 to 50,000 clones, about 74% of them seen just once; the ten biggest clones take up 9.8%. The J segment lost 7 bases and the V segment lost 10 bases, leaving 7 bases of the junction unmatched. Germline loops: CDR1 MNHEY, CDR2 SMNVEV (reference sequence). This CDR3 has 13 residues. Patients had chemo-refractory metastatic non-small-cell lung cancer and received focal radiation plus CTLA-4 blockade that used ipilimumab. These data come from a study of radiotherapy plus CTLA-4 blockade in lung cancer. Regarding the study as a whole: After treatment with radiotherapy plus ipilimumab, TCR clones that came from the tumor expanded in blood. Early shifts in blood T cell clones, with interferon-beta, reportedly predicted response best.

The clonotype was recovered from a human donor with non-small cell lung cancer who had stable disease on radiotherapy plus ipilimumab. The sample was peripheral blood, taken from a patient treated with radiotherapy plus ipilimumab. The chain employs TRBV27 and TRBJ1-2; TRBD1 aligns across 12 bases. In nucleotides, the CDR3 is TGTGCCACCGCGGGACAGGGGGCGCTTGGCTACACCTTC. Encoded protein: CATAGQGALGYTF.